This T cell receptor beta chain was found in a study of T-cell memory formation after mild COVID-19. Study-level findings and limits: Pre-infection memory carried some responding clones, suggesting that cross-reactive memory joined.

Germline CDR1 is SGHVS and CDR2 is FQNEAQ. The CDR3 spans 14 residues. V lost 5 bases to trimming and J lost 10 bases, with 18 bases between them. This clonotype was recorded many times. Antigen unknown. TCRdb reprocessed the 5' RACE reads with MiXCR, giving one entry per CDR3 protein. This table holds under 70,000 distinct CDR3 sequences, 9% to 9.5% found once. The chain combines TRBV7-8 with TRBJ2-1; D perhaps matches TRBD1 (5 bases). The specimen sequenced was PBMCs or a T cell subset sorted from them (not recorded which). The source is a man between 18 and 29 years old who had mild COVID-19 (a few samples of this study predate the infection). Cell type and time point are not known. CDR3 coding DNA: TGTGCCAGCAGCGCAAGTGGGGCTAGTGGGGAGCAGTTCTTC. This translates into CASSASGASGEQFF.